Presented here are 25 T cell receptor beta chains from one specimen sequenced in a study of blood T cell repertoires in COVID-19 (TCRdb year 2020). Receptors were amplified or captured by the immunoSEQ multiplex PCR assay. TCRdb carries this immuneACCESS record with in-frame sequences only. Its versions omit some clonotypes, under half of them owing to an unresolved V gene in the studies checked, with the rest unexplained. The sample includes approximately 500,000 clones, with less than 90% observed a single time. Less than 9.5% of the sample goes to the ten largest clones. The sample consisted of peripheral blood. The receptors here all came from a woman in her 50s with COVID-19, enrolled during active disease.

V gene TRBV5-3 combines with J gene TRBJ2-7; possible D gene TRBD1, 5 bases. Being an ORF, TRBV5-3 has a function that is uncertain. The V end was cut by 0 bases, the J end by 3 bases, with 16 bases between. This CDR3 has 16 amino acids. In nucleotides, the CDR3 is TGTGCCAGAAGCTTGGTGCAGGGTACCTACCTCTACGAGCAGTACTTC. Encoded protein: CARSLVQGTYLYEQYF.

This chain links TRBV18 with TRBJ1-5, with 7 bases identical to TRBD1. The CDR3 runs 14 residues. V lost 3 bases to trimming and J lost 3 bases; unmatched junction nucleotides: 2. Germline-derived CDR1 and CDR2 are KGHSH and LQKENI. The CDR3 reads CASSPTGDNQPQHF. CDR3 in DNA: TGTGCCAGCTCACCTACAGGGGACAATCAGCCCCAGCATTTT.

The rearrangement joins TRBV27 to TRBJ2-5, with D unclear. The V end was cut by 7 bases, the J end by 7 bases, with 13 bases between. CDR1 and CDR2 (germline): MNHEY, SMNVEV (reference sequence). The CDR3 is 12 residues long. The CDR3 loop is CASTTGAGTQYF. The DNA of the CDR3 is TGTGCCAGCACCACCGGTGCCGGGACCCAGTACTTC.

The chain links TRBV2 to TRBJ2-1, with a weak D call TRBD1 (5 bases). CDR3 length equals 12 residues. Germline CDR1 is SNHLY and CDR2 is FYNNEI. V was cut by 6 bases and J by 9 bases, with 12 bases left in between. CDR3 sequence: CASRASRGEQFF. The CDR3 DNA follows: TGTGCCAGCAGGGCCTCTAGGGGTGAGCAGTTCTTC.

The chain carries TRBV2 and TRBJ1-5, with D possibly being TRBD1 (5 bases). Trimming stripped 4 bases from V and 4 bases from J, with 17 bases between. The germline V gene has CDR1 SNHLY and CDR2 FYNNEI. This CDR3 comprises 16 residues. The CDR3 DNA follows: TGTGCCAGCAGTGCCCGGGACCCCGGAGGGAATCAGCCCCAGCATTTT. Protein sequence: CASSARDPGGNQPQHF.

CDR3 sequence: CASSLGRWDEQYF. The CDR3 DNA is TGTGCCAGCAGTTTAGGGAGGTGGGACGAGCAGTACTTC. The chain joins TRBV27 to TRBJ2-7; a weak D match, TRBD2 (6 bases). Trimming left V 2 bases short and J 5 bases short, with 10 bases between. This CDR3 contains 13 residues. Germline values: CDR1 MNHEY, CDR2 SMNVEV (reference sequence).

The rearrangement uses TRBV6-5 and TRBJ2-7; maybe TRBD2 (5 bases). V was pared by 7 bases and J by 4 bases, with 20 bases between. This CDR3 is built from 15 residues. The germline V gene has CDR1 MNHEY and CDR2 SVGAGI. The CDR3 spells CASTAPGELRYEQYF. CDR3 nucleotides: TGTGCCAGCACTGCGCCCGGGGAGCTTAGGTACGAGCAGTACTTC.

This clone came up once. The V call is TRBV4-1, the J call TRBJ1-1, with TRBD1 as a possible D gene (5 bases). Looked up from germline, CDR1 is MGHRA and CDR2 is YSYEKL. The length of the CDR3 is 15 residues. Between the trimmed V and J ends, which lost 2 bases and 1 base, there was a span of 11 bases. CDR3 loop: CASSQSFGGNTEAFF. The CDR3 nucleotides are TGCGCCAGCAGCCAATCCTTCGGGGGGAACACTGAAGCTTTCTTT.

The chain joins TRBV7-6 to TRBJ2-1; 8 bases fit TRBD1. Germline V lookup: CDR1 SGHVS, CDR2 FNYEAQ. This CDR3 spans 15 amino acids. With V trimmed by 1 base and J by 3 bases, 2 bases remained unmatched. In DNA, the CDR3 is TGTGCCAGCAGCTTAGAGGGACAGGACTACAATGAGCAGTTCTTC. Encoded protein: CASSLEGQDYNEQFF.

The chain carries TRBV2 and TRBJ1-6, with 9 positions matching TRBD1. The CDR3 contains 16 residues. J lost 10 bases, V lost 8 bases, and 15 bases had no gene match. Looked up from germline, CDR1 is SNHLY and CDR2 is FYNNEI. This chain's CDR3 is CASLLDVGQGVSPLHF. CDR3 sequence (DNA): TGTGCCAGCCTCCTAGACGTGGGACAGGGAGTATCACCCCTCCACTTT.

This chain uses TRBV29-1 with TRBJ2-1, with 7 bases lining up with TRBD2. V lost 4 bases to trimming and J lost 0 bases; unmatched junction nucleotides: 6. Germline V gives CDR1 SQVTM, CDR2 ANQGSEA. The length of the CDR3 is 15 residues. The CDR3 is CSVGNGGSSYNEQFF. The CDR3 bases are TGCAGCGTTGGTAACGGGGGGAGCTCCTACAATGAGCAGTTCTTC.

The genes are TRBV10-3 and TRBJ2-7, with TRBD2 matching over 7 bases. J lost 0 bases, V lost 4 bases, and 3 bases had no gene match. The CDR3 totals 14 residues. CDR1 and CDR2 (germline): ENHRY, SYGVKD. The DNA of the CDR3 is TGTGCCATCAGTGGGGGGGGGAGCTCCTACGAGCAGTACTTC. Residues: CAISGGGSSYEQYF.

V is TRBV5-1 and J is TRBJ2-3, with 8 nucleotides matching TRBD2. This CDR3 has 18 amino acids. CDR1 and CDR2 from the germline V gene are SGHRS and YFSETQ. The V segment lost 0 bases and the J segment 2 bases; nucleotides outside the gene matches: 11. The CDR3 protein is CASSLAGGRTAYTDTQYF. Written as DNA, the CDR3 is TGCGCCAGCAGCTTGGCCGGCGGGAGGACCGCCTACACAGATACGCAGTATTTT.

V is TRBV13 and J is TRBJ2-7; 10 bases align to TRBD1. Germline lookup yields CDR1 PRHDT and CDR2 FYEKMQ (reference sequence). CDR3 length equals 15 residues. Trimming took 6 bases from V and 7 from J; bases not matched to a gene: 12. CDR3 nucleotides: TGTGCCAGCAGTTCAGCCGGGACAGGGGTTATTGAGCAGTACTTC. It specifies CASSSAGTGVIEQYF.

This clone was recorded only once. The V and J genes are TRBV10-3 and TRBJ2-7; D ambiguous. Germline CDR1 ENHRY, CDR2 SYGVKD. Trimming shortened V by 8 bases and J by 7 bases, and 15 bases separated the two germline ends. The CDR3 has 12 amino acids. CDR3 residues: CAILTEKKEQYF. The CDR3 DNA follows: TGTGCCATCCTAACGGAGAAAAAGGAGCAGTACTTC.

In its sample, this clone was seen a few times. V and J are TRBV20-1 and TRBJ2-7; perhaps TRBD1 as D (6 bases). The CDR3 is made up of 11 amino acids. CDR1 is DFQATT, CDR2 SNEGSKA, per germline (reference sequence). Trimming took off 5 bases at V and 3 bases at J, with 8 bases between the two ends. CDR3 loop: CSAEQGYEQYF. DNA for the CDR3: TGCAGTGCTGAACAGGGCTACGAGCAGTACTTC.

The chain combines TRBV30 with TRBJ2-6; tentative D call: TRBD2 (6 bases). CDR1 and CDR2 from the germline V gene are GTSNPN and SVGIG (reference sequence). V lost 4 bases to trimming and J lost 13 bases, with 11 bases between them. This CDR3 region has 11 residues. The CDR3 coding sequence is TGTGCCTGGACTCCTGGGGGGGTCCTGACTTTC. Amino acids: CAWTPGGVLTF.

The chain carries TRBV6-5 and TRBJ2-3; D is possibly TRBD2 (5 bases). Trimming shortened V by 8 bases and J by 2 bases, and 11 bases separated the two germline ends. Per germline, CDR1 MNHEY and CDR2 SVGAGI. CDR3 length: 13 amino acids. The CDR3 loop is CASQTGITDTQYF. Here the CDR3 DNA reads TGTGCCAGCCAAACGGGGATCACAGATACGCAGTATTTT.

The chain recombines TRBV5-8 with TRBJ1-1; no definite D call. CDR3 length: 14 amino acids. The germline V and J ends were trimmed by 2 bases and 4 bases, with 12 bases remaining between them. The germline V gene has CDR1 SGHTS and CDR2 YDEGEE. The CDR3 coding sequence is TGTGCCAGCAGCTTCGAGGGTTCGAGCACTGAAGCTTTCTTT. Its protein product is CASSFEGSSTEAFF. The full variable domain, its missing parts supplied by reference TRBV5-8 and TRBJ1-1, is EAGVTQSPTHLIKTRGQQATLRCSPISGHTSVYWYQQALGLGLQFLLWYDEGEERNRGNFPPRFSGRQFPNYSSELNVNALELEDSALYLCASSFEGSSTEAFFGQGTRLTVV.

The rearrangement links TRBV27 to TRBJ1-1; 7 nucleotides match TRBD1. The J segment lost 7 bases and the V segment lost 0 bases, leaving 2 bases of the junction unmatched. The CDR3 covers 13 residues. CDR1 MNHEY and CDR2 SMNVEV come from the germline V gene (reference sequence). CDR3 region: CASSLSNRGEAFF. CDR3 DNA sequence: TGTGCCAGCAGTTTATCCAACAGGGGTGAAGCTTTCTTT.

The chain links TRBV7-9 to TRBJ1-1; 7 nucleotides agree with TRBD1. With V trimmed by 4 bases and J by 4 bases, 6 bases remained unmatched. CDR1 is SEHNR and CDR2 is FQNEAQ in the germline V gene (reference sequence). The CDR3 length is 14 residues. The CDR3, as DNA: TGTGCCAGCAGCTCCACAGGGGACGCCACTGAAGCTTTCTTT. Translation gives CASSSTGDATEAFF. Filled out from reference TRBV7-9 and TRBJ1-1, the complete variable domain reads DTGVSQNPRHKITKRGQNVTFRCDPISEHNRLYWYRQTLGQGPEFLTYFQNEAQLEKSRLLSDRFSAERPKGSFSTLEIQRTEQGDSAMYLCASSSTGDATEAFFGQGTRLTVV.

J is TRBJ1-5 and V is TRBV6-5; possible D gene TRBD1, 5 bases. CDR3 length: 14 amino acids. CDR1 is MNHEY, CDR2 SVGAGI, per germline. Trimming removed 6 bases at V and 3 bases at J, with 12 bases between. The chain's CDR3 is CASSPRQPNQPQHF. CDR3 sequence (DNA): TGTGCCAGCAGCCCGAGACAGCCCAATCAGCCCCAGCATTTT.

The gene calls are TRBV19 and TRBJ1-1, with a possible D match to TRBD1 (6 bases). Trimming left V 5 bases short and J 8 bases short, with 24 bases between. Per germline, CDR1 LNHDA and CDR2 SQIVND (reference sequence). The CDR3 has 16 residues. Here the CDR3 DNA reads TGTGCCAGTAGTGTGGGGGCAGGCGCTGGAGGAATGGAAGCTTTCTTT. This translates into CASSVGAGAGGMEAFF.

Details on this clone: A junction boundary mismatches the germline segment, possibly from a read error. The chain has TRBV25-1 and TRBJ1-2; D ambiguous. Germline assignment: CDR1 MGHDK and CDR2 SYGVNS. The length of the CDR3 is 12 residues. CDR3 sequence: CASNEVGDGYTF. In DNA, the CDR3 is TGTGCCAGCAATGAAGTCGGGGATGGCTACACCTTC.

The chain is built from TRBV7-9 and TRBJ2-3, with 7 bases identical to TRBD1. This CDR3 has 15 residues. Germline V gene data show CDR1 as SEHNR and CDR2 as FQNEAQ (reference sequence). V was clipped by 3 bases and J by 1 base; unmatched bases: 4. CDR3: CASSFEGQRTDTQYF. DNA for the CDR3: TGTGCCAGCAGCTTTGAGGGACAGCGCACAGATACGCAGTATTTT.